This is a list of T cell receptor beta chains from one sample in a study of blood T cell repertoires in COVID-19. Sequencing was performed with immunoSEQ multiplex PCR; in TCRdb, only in-frame clones are kept and a portion is missing. The profile shows around 60,000 clones, around 70% of them singletons. Sequenced sample: peripheral blood. Receptors were obtained from a woman aged 50 to 60 with active or convalescent COVID-19. CDR3s include the opening cysteine and the closing phenylalanine or tryptophan. A D gene is named only where the DNA matches it firmly. Clone size is given for some rows only: seen once, a few or many times, or a class if the clone is expanded.

j_call v_call d_call clone_size cdr3_nt cdr3_aa
TRBJ2-1 TRBV15 TRBD2 once TGTGCCACCAGCAGAGATCGCTGGACTAGCGGTTACAATGAGCAGTTCTTC CATSRDRWTSGYNEQFF
TRBJ1-1 TRBV6-2/TRBV6-3 - - TGTGCCAGCAGTTACTCGACGTGGGCCACTGAAGCTTTCTTT CASSYSTWATEAFF
TRBJ2-1 TRBV2 - - TGTGCCAGCAGTGGATTCCAGGGGCTTACCTACAATGAGCAGTTCTTC CASSGFQGLTYNEQFF
TRBJ1-2 TRBV28 - - TGTGCCAGCAGCACTAACATTGGCTTACGGTTTGGGGGCTACACCTTC CASSTNIGLRFGGYTF
TRBJ2-3 TRBV2 - - TGTGCCAGCAGTGATCTGGGGGAGGGCACAGATACGCAGTATTTT CASSDLGEGTDTQYF
TRBJ2-1 TRBV5-1 - - TGCGCCAGCAGCTTAGGAGGAGACTCCTACAATGAGCAGTTCTTC CASSLGGDSYNEQFF
TRBJ2-7 TRBV5-1 TRBD2 few TGCGCCAGCAGCTTGCTAGCTAGCGGGAGTTACGAGCAGTACTTC CASSLLASGSYEQYF
TRBJ2-1 TRBV5-1 TRBD2 - TGCGCCAGCAGCTTGGTTGATAGCGGGAGGATCTACAATGAGCAGTTCTTC CASSLVDSGRIYNEQFF
TRBJ2-3 TRBV7-9 TRBD2 - TGTGCCAGCAGCCCCCTCGTTCTAGCGGGAGTAGGAGATACGCAGTATTTT CASSPLVLAGVGDTQYF
TRBJ2-5 TRBV29-1 TRBD1 - TGCAGCGTAGGACAGGGGGTTGGGGAGACCCAGTACTTC CSVGQGVGETQYF
TRBJ1-4 TRBV3-1/TRBV3-2 - - TGTGCCAGCAGCCAATTTCGCGGGTCAGGCGAAAAACTGTTTTTT CASSQFRGSGEKLFF
TRBJ2-1 TRBV5-1 TRBD2 - TGCGCCACCCGGCAGCGGGAGGGAGTTGAGCAGTTCTTC CATRQREGVEQFF
TRBJ2-2 TRBV10-3 - - TGTGCCATCAGGCGACAGAGGAACACCGGGGAGCTGTTTTTT CAIRRQRNTGELFF
TRBJ2-3 TRBV11-3 - few TGTGCCAGCAGCTCCAATTGGGAAGGGGCAGATACGCAGTATTTT CASSSNWEGADTQYF
TRBJ1-1 TRBV19 - - TGTGCCAGTAGGAGACATAGGCAGGGCACTGAAGCTTTCTTT CASRRHRQGTEAFF
TRBJ2-5 TRBV30 - - TGTGCCTGGAGGCTAGCCGAGGGGGCCCAGTACTTC CAWRLAEGAQYF
TRBJ2-1 TRBV6-1 - few TGTGCCAGCAGTGAAAGCGGAGGATCGGACTACAATGAGCAGTTCTTC CASSESGGSDYNEQFF
TRBJ2-2 TRBV27 TRBD1 once TGTGCCAGCAGTTTAGGGACAGGGGTTAACACCGGGGAGCTGTTTTTT CASSLGTGVNTGELFF
TRBJ1-1 TRBV11-2 - - TGTGCCAGCAGCCTCCGTCTGAACACTGAAGCTTTCTTT CASSLRLNTEAFF
TRBJ1-2 TRBV25-1 TRBD1 - TGTGCCAGCACGGACAGGGTCGGTGGCTACACCTTC CASTDRVGGYTF
TRBJ2-1 TRBV5-1 TRBD1 - TGCGCCAGCAGTGGGACAGGGTCCCACAATGAGCAGTTCTTC CASSGTGSHNEQFF
TRBJ1-6 TRBV19 TRBD1 few TGTGCCAGTAGTATATGGAGGAGGTGGACAGGGAGTAATTCACCCCTCCACTTT CASSIWRRWTGSNSPLHF
TRBJ1-2 TRBV27 TRBD1 medium-sized TGTGCCAGCAGTTTATCAAGGGGACAGCTAAATGGCTACACCTTC CASSLSRGQLNGYTF
TRBJ2-7 TRBV29-1 - - TGCAGCGTTGTGGACACGTTCGACGAGCAGTACTTC CSVVDTFDEQYF
TRBJ2-3 TRBV30 - - TGTGCCTGGAGCGGGGTACTCTCAGATACGCAGTATTTT CAWSGVLSDTQYF
TRBJ2-1 TRBV7-9 - - TGTGCCAGCAGCTTAAGTCACAGCCCCAATGAGCAGTTCTTC CASSLSHSPNEQFF